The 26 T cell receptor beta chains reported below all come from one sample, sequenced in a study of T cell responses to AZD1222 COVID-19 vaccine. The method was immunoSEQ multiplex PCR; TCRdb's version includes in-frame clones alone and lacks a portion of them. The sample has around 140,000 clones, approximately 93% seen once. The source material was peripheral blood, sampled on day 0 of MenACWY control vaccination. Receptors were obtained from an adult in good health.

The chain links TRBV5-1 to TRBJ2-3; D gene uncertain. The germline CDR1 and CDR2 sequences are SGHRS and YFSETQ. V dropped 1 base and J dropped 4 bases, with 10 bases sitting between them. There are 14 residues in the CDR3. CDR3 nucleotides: TGCGCCAGCAGCTTGAGCACCCGCGCAGATACGCAGTATTTT. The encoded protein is CASSLSTRADTQYF.

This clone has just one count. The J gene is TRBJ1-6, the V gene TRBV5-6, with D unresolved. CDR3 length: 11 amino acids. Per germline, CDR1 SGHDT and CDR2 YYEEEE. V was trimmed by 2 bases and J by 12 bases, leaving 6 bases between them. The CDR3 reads CASSLTGPLHF. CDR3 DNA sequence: TGTGCCAGCAGCTTAACGGGACCCCTCCACTTT.

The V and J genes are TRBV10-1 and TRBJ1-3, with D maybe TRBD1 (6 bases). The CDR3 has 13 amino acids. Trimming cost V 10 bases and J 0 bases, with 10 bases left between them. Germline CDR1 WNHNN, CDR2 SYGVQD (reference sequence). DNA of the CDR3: TGCGCCACCTGGACAGTCTCTGGAAACACCATATATTTT. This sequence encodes CATWTVSGNTIYF.

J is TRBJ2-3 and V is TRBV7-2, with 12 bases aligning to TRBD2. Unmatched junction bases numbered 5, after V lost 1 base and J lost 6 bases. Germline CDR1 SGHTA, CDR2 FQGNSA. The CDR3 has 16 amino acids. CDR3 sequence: CASSLDLAGGRDTQYF. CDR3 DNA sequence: TGTGCCAGCAGCTTAGACCTAGCGGGAGGGCGGGATACGCAGTATTTT.

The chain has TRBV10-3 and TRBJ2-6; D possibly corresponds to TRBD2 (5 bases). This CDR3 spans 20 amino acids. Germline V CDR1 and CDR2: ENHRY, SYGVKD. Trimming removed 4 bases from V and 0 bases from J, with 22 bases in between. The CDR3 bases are TGTGCCATCAGTGCCCGGACGGGAAGTTTATCCAGCTCTGGGGCCAACGTCCTGACTTTC. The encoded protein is CAISARTGSLSSSGANVLTF.

The CDR3 sequence: CASSYDGTSGYQETQYF. The CDR3 DNA follows: TGTGCCAGCAGTTATGATGGCACTAGCGGGTACCAAGAGACCCAGTACTTC. The chain combines TRBV6-2 or TRBV6-3 with TRBJ2-5, with 9 positions matching TRBD2. The trim removed 3 bases at V and 0 bases at J, leaving 8 bases unmatched. The CDR3 has 17 amino acids. CDR1 is MNHEY and CDR2 is SVGEGT in the germline V gene.

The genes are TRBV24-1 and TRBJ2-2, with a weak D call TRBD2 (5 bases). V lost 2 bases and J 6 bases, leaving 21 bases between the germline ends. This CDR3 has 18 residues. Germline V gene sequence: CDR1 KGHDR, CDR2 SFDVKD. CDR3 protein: CATSDWNSAVAPSGELFF. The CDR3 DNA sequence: TGTGCCACCAGTGATTGGAACTCTGCGGTAGCGCCCTCCGGGGAGCTGTTTTTT.

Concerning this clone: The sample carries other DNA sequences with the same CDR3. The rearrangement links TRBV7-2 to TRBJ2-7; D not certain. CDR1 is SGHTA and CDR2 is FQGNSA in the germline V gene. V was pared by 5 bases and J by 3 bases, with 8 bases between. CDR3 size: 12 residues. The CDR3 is CASSLDDYEQYF. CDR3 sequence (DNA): TGTGCCAGCAGCCTGGACGACTACGAGCAGTACTTC.

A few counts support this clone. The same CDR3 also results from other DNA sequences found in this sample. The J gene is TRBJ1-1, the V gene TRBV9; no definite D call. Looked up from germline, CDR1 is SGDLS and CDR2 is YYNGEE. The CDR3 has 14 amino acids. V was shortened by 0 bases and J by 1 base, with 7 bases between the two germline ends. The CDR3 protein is CASSVGPENTEAFF. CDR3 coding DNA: TGTGCCAGCAGCGTAGGTCCGGAGAACACTGAAGCTTTCTTT. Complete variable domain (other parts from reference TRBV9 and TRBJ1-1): DSGVTQTPKHLITATGQRVTLRCSPRSGDLSVYWYQQSLDQGLQFLIQYYNGEERAKGNILERFSAQQFPDLHSELNLSSLELGDSALYFCASSVGPENTEAFFGQGTRLTVV.

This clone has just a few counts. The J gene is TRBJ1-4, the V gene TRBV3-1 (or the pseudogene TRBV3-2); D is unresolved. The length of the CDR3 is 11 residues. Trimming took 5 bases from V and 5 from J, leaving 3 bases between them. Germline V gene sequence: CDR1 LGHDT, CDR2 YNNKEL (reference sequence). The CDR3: CASSYNEKLFF. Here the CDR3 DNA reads TGTGCCAGCAGCTACAATGAAAAACTGTTTTTT.

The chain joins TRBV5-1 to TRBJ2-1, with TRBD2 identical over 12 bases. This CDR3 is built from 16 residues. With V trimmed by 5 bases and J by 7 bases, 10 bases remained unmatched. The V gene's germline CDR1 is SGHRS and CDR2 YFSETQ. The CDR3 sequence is CASSLRPGLAGNEQFF. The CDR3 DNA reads TGCGCCAGCAGTCTACGTCCGGGACTAGCGGGTAATGAGCAGTTCTTC.

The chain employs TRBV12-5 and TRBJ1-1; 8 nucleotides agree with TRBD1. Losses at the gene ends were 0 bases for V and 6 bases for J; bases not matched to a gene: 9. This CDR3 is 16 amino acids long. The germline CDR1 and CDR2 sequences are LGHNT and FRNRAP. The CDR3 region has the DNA TGTGCTAGTGGTTTGGTTATCGGACAGGGTATTCCTGAAGCTTTCTTT. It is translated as CASGLVIGQGIPEAFF.

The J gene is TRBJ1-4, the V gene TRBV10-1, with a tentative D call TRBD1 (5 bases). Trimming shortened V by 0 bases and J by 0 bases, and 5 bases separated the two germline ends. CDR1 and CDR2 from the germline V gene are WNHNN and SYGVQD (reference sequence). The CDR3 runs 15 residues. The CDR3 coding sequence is TGCGCCAGCAGTGAGTCAGGGGCAACTAATGAAAAACTGTTTTTT. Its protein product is CASSESGATNEKLFF.

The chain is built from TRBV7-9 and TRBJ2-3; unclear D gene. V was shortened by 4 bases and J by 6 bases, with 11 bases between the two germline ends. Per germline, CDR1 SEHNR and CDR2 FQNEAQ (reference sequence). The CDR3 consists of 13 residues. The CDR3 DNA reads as TGTGCCAGCAGCTCTCCCGCGTTGGATACGCAGTATTTT. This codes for CASSSPALDTQYF.

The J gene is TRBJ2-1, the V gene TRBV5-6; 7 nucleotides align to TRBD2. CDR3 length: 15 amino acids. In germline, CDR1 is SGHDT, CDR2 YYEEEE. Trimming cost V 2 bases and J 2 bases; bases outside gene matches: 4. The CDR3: CASSFRTSAYNEQFF. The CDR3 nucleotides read TGTGCCAGCAGCTTCCGGACTAGTGCCTACAATGAGCAGTTCTTC. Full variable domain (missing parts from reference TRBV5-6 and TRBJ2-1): DAGVTQSPTHLIKTRGQQVTLRCSPKSGHDTVSWYQQALGQGPQFIFQYYEEEERQRGNFPDRFSGHQFPNYSSELNVNALLLGDSALYLCASSFRTSAYNEQFFGPGTRLTVL.

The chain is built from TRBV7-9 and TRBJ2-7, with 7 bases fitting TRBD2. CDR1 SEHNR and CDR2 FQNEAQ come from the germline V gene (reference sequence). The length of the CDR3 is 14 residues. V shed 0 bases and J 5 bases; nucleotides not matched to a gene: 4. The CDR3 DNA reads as TGTGCCAGCAGCTTAGCGAACCGGGAGGACGAGCAGTACTTC. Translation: CASSLANREDEQYF.

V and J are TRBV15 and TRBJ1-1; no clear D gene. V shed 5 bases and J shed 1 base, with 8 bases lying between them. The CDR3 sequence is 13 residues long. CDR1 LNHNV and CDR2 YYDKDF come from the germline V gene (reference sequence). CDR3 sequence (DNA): TGTGCCACCAGCCCGTATTGGAACACTGAAGCTTTCTTT. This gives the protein CATSPYWNTEAFF.

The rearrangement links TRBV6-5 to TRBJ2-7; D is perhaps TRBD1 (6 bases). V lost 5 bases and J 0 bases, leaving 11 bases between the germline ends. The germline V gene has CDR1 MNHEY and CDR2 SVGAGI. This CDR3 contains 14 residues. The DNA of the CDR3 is TGTGCCAGCAGTATACTGGACAGCTCCTACGAGCAGTACTTC. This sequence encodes CASSILDSSYEQYF.

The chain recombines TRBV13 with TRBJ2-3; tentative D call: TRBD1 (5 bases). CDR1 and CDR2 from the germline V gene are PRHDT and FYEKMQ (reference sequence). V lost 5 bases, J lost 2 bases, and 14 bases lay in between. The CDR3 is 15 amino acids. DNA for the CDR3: TGTGCCAGCAGCCTCCGGACACAATTCACAGATACGCAGTATTTT. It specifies CASSLRTQFTDTQYF.

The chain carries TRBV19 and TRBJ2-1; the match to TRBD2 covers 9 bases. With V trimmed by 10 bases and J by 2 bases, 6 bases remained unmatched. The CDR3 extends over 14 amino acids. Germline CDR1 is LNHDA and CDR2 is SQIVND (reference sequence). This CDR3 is CATASGDTYNEQFF. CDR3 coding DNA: TGTGCCACAGCTAGCGGGGACACCTACAATGAGCAGTTCTTC.

CDR3 coding DNA: TGTGCCAGCAGCCCGGGTGGAGGGTCCTACGACTATAATTCACCCCTCCACTTT. This encodes CASSPGGGSYDYNSPLHF. This chain links TRBV5-5 with TRBJ1-6; D gene ambiguous. The ends were cut back, 4 bases at V and 3 bases at J, with 20 bases in the middle. The CDR3 has 18 residues. Germline V lookup: CDR1 SGHKS, CDR2 YYEKEE (reference sequence).

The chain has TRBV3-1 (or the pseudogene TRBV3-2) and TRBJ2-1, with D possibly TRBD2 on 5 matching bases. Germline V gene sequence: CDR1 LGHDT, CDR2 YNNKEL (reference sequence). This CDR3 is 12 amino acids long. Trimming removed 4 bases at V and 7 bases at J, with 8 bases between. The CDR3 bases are TGTGCCAGCAGCCTGGGAGAGAATGAGCAGTTCTTC. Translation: CASSLGENEQFF.

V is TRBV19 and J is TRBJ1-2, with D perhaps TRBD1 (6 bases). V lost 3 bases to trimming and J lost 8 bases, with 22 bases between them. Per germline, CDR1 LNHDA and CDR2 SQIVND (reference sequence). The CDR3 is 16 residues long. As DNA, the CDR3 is TGTGCCAGTAGTATGAGGACAGATTCATACTCGGGGGGCTACACCTTC. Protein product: CASSMRTDSYSGGYTF. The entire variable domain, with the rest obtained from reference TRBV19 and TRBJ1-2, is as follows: DGGITQSPKYLFRKEGQNVTLSCEQNLNHDAMYWYRQDPGQGLRLIYYSQIVNDFQKGDIAEGYSVSREKKESFPLTVTSAQKNPTAFYLCASSMRTDSYSGGYTFGSGTRLTVV.

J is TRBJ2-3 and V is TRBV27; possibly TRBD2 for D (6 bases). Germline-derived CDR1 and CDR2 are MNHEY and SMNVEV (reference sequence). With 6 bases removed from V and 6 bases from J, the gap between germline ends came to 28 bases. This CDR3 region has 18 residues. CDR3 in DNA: TGTGCCAGCAGCTCCCGCCCGATTAGCGGCAAGCCGGGGGATACGCAGTATTTT. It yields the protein CASSSRPISGKPGDTQYF.

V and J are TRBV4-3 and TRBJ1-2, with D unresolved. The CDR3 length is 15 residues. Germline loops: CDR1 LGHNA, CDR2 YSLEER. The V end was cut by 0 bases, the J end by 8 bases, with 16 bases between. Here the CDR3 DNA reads TGCGCCAGCAGCCAAGATTCGGCCTCGCGGGGAGGCTACACCTTC. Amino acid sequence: CASSQDSASRGGYTF.

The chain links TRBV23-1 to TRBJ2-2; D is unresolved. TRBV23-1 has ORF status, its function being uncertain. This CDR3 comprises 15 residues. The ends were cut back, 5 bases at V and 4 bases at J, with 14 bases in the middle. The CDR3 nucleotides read TGCGCCAGCAGTGCGCAGAATTTGGTCACCGGGGAGCTGTTTTTT. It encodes CASSAQNLVTGELFF.